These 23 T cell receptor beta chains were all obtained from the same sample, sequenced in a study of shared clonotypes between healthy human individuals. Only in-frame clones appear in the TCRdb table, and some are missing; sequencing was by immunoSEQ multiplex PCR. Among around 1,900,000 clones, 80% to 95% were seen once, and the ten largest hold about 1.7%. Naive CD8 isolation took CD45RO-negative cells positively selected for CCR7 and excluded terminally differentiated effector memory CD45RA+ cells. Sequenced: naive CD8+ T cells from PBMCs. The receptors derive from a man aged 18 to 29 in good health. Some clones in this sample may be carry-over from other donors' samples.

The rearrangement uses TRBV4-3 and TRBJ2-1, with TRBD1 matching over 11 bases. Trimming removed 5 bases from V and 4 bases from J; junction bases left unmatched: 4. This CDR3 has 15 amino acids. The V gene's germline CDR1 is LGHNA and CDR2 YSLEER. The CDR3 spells CASSDGTGGYNEQFF. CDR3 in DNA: TGCGCCAGCAGCGACGGGACAGGGGGATACAATGAGCAGTTCTTC.

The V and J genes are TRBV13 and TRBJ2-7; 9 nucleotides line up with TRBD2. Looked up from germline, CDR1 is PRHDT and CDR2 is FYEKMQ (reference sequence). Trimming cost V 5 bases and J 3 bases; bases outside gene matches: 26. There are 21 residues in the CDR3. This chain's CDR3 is CASSPRRPTSGFGGANYEQYF. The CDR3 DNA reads TGTGCCAGCAGCCCACGCCGCCCGACTAGCGGATTCGGAGGGGCCAACTACGAGCAGTACTTC.

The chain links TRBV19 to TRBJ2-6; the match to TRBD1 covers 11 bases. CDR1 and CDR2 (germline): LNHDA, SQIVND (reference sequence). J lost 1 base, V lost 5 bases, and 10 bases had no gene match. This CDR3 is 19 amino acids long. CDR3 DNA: TGTGCCAGTAGTGGCAATTGGGACAGGGGGTCGTCTGGGGCCAACGTCCTGACTTTC. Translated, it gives CASSGNWDRGSSGANVLTF.

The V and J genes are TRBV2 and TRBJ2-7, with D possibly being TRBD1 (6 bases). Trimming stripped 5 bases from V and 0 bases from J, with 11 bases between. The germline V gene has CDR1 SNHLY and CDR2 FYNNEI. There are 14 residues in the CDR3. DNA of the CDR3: TGTGCCAGCAGTTGGGGACACCTCTCCTACGAGCAGTACTTC. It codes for CASSWGHLSYEQYF.

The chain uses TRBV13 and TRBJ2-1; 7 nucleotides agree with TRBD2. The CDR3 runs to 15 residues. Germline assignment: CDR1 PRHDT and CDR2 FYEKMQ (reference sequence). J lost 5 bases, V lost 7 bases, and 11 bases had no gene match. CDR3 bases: TGTGCCAGCAACCCGGGGGTGGCGGGGGACAATGAGCAGTTCTTC. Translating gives CASNPGVAGDNEQFF. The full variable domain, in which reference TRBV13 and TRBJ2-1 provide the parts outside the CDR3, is AAGVIQSPRHLIKEKRETATLKCYPIPRHDTVYWYQQGPGQDPQFLISFYEKMQSDKGSIPDRFSAQQFSDYHSELNMSSLELGDSALYFCASNPGVAGDNEQFFGPGTRLTVL.

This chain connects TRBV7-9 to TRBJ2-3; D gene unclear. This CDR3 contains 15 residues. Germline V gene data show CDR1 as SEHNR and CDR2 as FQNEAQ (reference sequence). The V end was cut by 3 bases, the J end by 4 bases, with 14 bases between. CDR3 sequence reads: CASSLGMAESDTQYF. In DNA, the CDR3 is TGTGCCAGCAGCTTGGGCATGGCGGAGTCAGATACGCAGTATTTT.

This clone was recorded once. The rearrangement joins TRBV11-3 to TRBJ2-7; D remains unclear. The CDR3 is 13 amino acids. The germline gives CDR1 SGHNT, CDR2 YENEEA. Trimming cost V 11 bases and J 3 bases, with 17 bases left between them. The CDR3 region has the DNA TGTGCCCAGCGAAGTCCCTACTACTACGAGCAGTACTTC. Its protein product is CAQRSPYYYEQYF.

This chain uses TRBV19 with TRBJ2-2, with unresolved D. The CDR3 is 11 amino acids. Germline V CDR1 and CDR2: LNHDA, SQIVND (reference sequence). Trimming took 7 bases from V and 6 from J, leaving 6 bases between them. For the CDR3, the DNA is TGTGCCAGTATGGAAGCCGGGGAGCTGTTTTTT. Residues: CASMEAGELFF.

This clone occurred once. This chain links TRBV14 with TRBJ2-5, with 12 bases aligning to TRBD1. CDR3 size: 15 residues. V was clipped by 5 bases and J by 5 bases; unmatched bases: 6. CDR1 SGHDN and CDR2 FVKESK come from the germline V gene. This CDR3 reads CASSGGTGGGETQYF. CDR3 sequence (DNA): TGTGCCAGCAGCGGCGGGACAGGGGGCGGGGAGACCCAGTACTTC.

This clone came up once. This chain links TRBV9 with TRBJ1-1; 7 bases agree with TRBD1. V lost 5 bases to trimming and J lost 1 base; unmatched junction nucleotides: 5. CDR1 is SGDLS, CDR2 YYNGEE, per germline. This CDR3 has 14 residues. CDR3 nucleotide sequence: TGTGCCAGCAGGGATGGGACAGAGAACACTGAAGCTTTCTTT. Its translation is CASRDGTENTEAFF.

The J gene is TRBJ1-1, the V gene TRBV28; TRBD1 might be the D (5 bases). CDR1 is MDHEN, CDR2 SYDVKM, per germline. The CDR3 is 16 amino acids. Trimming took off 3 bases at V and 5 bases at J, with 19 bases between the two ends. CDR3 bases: TGTGCCAGCAGTTTGATCCGCAGACGAGGGGAAACTGAAGCTTTCTTT. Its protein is CASSLIRRRGETEAFF.

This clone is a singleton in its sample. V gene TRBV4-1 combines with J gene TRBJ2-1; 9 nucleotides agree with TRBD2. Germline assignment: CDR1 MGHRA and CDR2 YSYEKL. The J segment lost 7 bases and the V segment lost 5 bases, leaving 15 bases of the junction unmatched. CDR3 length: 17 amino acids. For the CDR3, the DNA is TGCGCCAGCAGCGTTAAGCGGCGGGAGGGCCTCGGGAATGAGCAGTTCTTC. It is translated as CASSVKRREGLGNEQFF.

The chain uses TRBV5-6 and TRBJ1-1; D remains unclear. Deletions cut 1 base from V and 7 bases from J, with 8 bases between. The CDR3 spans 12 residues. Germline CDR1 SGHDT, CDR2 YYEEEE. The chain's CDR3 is CASSLISSEAFF. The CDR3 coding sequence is TGTGCCAGCAGCTTGATCTCGAGTGAAGCTTTCTTT.

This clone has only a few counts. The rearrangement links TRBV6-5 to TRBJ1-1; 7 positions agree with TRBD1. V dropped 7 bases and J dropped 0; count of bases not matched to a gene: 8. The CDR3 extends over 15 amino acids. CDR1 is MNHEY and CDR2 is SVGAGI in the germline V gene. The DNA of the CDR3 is TGTGCCAGCATGGGACAGTCTCTCATGAACACTGAAGCTTTCTTT. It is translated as CASMGQSLMNTEAFF.

For the CDR3, the DNA is TGTGCCAGCAGTGTGATCGGAGTGAACACTGAAGCTTTCTTT. Protein product: CASSVIGVNTEAFF. V and J are TRBV2 and TRBJ1-1; D is unresolved. The V and J ends lost 4 bases and 0 bases respectively, with 9 bases between them. The CDR3 length is 14 residues. Germline-derived CDR1 and CDR2 are SNHLY and FYNNEI. Full variable domain (remainder filled in from reference TRBV2 and TRBJ1-1): EPEVTQTPSHQVTQMGQEVILRCVPISNHLYFYWYRQILGQKVEFLVSFYNNEISEKSEIFDDQFSVERPDGSNFTLKIRSTKLEDSAMYFCASSVIGVNTEAFFGQGTRLTVV.

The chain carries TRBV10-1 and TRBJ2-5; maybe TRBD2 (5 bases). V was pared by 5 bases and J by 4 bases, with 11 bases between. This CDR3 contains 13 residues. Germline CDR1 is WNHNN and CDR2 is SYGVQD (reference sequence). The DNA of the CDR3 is TGCGCCAGCAGTCCGGGTCGGGGAGAGACCCAGTACTTC. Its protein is CASSPGRGETQYF.

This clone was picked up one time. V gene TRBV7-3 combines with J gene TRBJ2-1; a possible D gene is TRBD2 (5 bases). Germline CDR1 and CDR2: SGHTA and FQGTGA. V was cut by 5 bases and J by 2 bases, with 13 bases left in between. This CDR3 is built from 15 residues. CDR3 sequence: CASSPYRGTYNEQFF. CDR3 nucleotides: TGTGCCAGCAGCCCGTACCGAGGGACCTACAATGAGCAGTTCTTC.

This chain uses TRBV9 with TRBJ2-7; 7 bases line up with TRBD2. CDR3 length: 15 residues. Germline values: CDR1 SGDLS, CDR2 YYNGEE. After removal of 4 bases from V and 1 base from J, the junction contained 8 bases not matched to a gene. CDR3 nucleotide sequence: TGTGCCAGCAGCCCACTAGCCGGGGGGTCCTACGAGCAGTACTTC. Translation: CASSPLAGGSYEQYF.

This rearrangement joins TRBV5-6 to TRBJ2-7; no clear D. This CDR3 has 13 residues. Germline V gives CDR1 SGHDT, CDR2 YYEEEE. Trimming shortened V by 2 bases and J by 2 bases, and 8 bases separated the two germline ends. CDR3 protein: CASSFSITYEQYF. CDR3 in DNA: TGTGCCAGCAGCTTTTCCATAACCTACGAGCAGTACTTC.

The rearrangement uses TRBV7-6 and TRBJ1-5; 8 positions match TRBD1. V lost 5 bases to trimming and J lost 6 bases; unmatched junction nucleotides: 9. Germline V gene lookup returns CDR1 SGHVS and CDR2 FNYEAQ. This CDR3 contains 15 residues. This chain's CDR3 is CASSRGQGLSQPQHF. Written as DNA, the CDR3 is TGTGCCAGCAGCCGAGGACAGGGATTAAGTCAGCCCCAGCATTTT.

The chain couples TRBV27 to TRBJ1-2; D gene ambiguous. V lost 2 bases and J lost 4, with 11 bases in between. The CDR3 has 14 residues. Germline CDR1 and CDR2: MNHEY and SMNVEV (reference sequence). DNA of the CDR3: TGTGCCAGCAGTTTACGGGGAACGGGCTATGGCTACACCTTC. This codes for CASSLRGTGYGYTF.

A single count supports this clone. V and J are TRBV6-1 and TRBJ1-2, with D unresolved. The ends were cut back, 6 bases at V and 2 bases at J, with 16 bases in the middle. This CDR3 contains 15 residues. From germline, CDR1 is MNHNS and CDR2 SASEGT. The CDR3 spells CASSLFTGINYGYTF. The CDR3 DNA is TGTGCCAGCAGCCTCTTTACGGGGATCAACTATGGCTACACCTTC.

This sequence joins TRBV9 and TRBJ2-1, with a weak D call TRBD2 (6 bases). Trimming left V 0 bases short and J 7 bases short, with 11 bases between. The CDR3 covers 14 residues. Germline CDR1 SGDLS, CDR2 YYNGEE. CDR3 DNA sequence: TGTGCCAGCAGCGTAGCTTCAGGGAGGAATGAGCAGTTCTTC. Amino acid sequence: CASSVASGRNEQFF.